These 15 T cell receptor beta chains were all obtained from the same sample, sequenced in a study of blood T cell repertoires in COVID-19. Profiling relied on immunoSEQ multiplex PCR, and the TCRdb table lists in-frame clones only, not all of them. The sample comprises around 37,000 clones, roughly 70% of which are singletons, and over 9.5% rests with the top ten. The material sequenced was peripheral blood. These receptors all stem from a man in his sixties or seventies with COVID-19, enrolled during active disease.

This rearrangement joins TRBV13 to TRBJ1-2, with a weak D call TRBD1 (6 bases). Between the trimmed V and J ends, which lost 4 bases and 14 bases, there was a span of 14 bases. This CDR3 has 11 residues. From germline, CDR1 is PRHDT and CDR2 FYEKMQ (reference sequence). The CDR3 is CASSSSGGLTF. The CDR3 DNA sequence: TGTGCCAGCAGCTCTAGCGGGGGGCTTACCTTC.

The V gene is TRBV4-3, the J gene TRBJ1-1; D remains unclear. The germline CDR1 and CDR2 sequences are LGHNA and YSLEER. V shed 6 bases and J shed 1 base, with 9 bases lying between them. This CDR3 contains 13 residues. The CDR3 DNA reads TGCGCCAGCAGACAGACACAGAACACTGAAGCTTTCTTT. Protein: CASRQTQNTEAFF.

The V gene is TRBV19, the J gene TRBJ2-7, with 7 positions matching TRBD1. V shed 1 base and J 5 bases; nucleotides not matched to a gene: 2. The CDR3 contains 13 residues. Per the germline V gene, CDR1 is LNHDA and CDR2 is SQIVND (reference sequence). The CDR3 DNA reads as TGTGCCAGTAGTATAGGACAGGGCCACGAGCAGTACTTC. It is translated as CASSIGQGHEQYF.

The chain joins TRBV7-9 to TRBJ1-4; 7 bases are a match to TRBD1. CDR1 is SEHNR and CDR2 is FQNEAQ in the germline V gene (reference sequence). V lost 1 base and J lost 7; bases outside the gene matches: 6. The CDR3 totals 15 residues. The CDR3 DNA reads TGTGCCAGCAGCTTAGGCAGGGGGATGGGTGAAAAACTGTTTTTT. Protein: CASSLGRGMGEKLFF.

The chain links TRBV28 to TRBJ2-7; perhaps TRBD2 as D (5 bases). CDR1 MDHEN and CDR2 SYDVKM come from the germline V gene. Trimming left V 9 bases short and J 2 bases short, with 11 bases between. This CDR3 is 12 amino acids long. CDR3 amino acids: CASGEGTYEQYF. For the CDR3, the DNA is TGTGCCAGTGGAGAGGGAACCTACGAGCAGTACTTC.

The sample holds a few counts of this clone. This sequence joins TRBV5-4 and TRBJ2-7, with 12 bases identical to TRBD1. From germline, CDR1 is SGHNT and CDR2 YYREEE (reference sequence). The CDR3 is 18 residues long. V trimming: 2 bases; J trimming: 0 bases; junction bases outside the gene matches: 9. Here the CDR3 reads CASSLPGQGALNSYEQYF. The CDR3 nucleotides are TGTGCCAGCAGCTTACCGGGACAGGGGGCCCTCAACTCCTACGAGCAGTACTTC.

The chain joins TRBV7-2 to TRBJ2-5; perhaps TRBD2 as D (6 bases). There are 13 residues in the CDR3. Germline V CDR1 and CDR2: SGHTA, FQGNSA. V lost 9 bases and J lost 0, with 11 bases in between. The CDR3 DNA is TGTGCCAGTGCAGGGACTCACCAAGAGACCCAGTACTTC. It translates to CASAGTHQETQYF.

This clone was observed a single time. J is TRBJ2-2 and V is TRBV5-6; 9 bases map to TRBD1. V shed 1 base, J shed 5 bases, and the junction held 6 bases outside the gene matches. The CDR3 contains 16 residues. Per germline, CDR1 SGHDT and CDR2 YYEEEE. In DNA, the CDR3 is TGTGCCAGCAGCTTGTGGGGGACAGGGCAGACCGGGGAGCTGTTTTTT. Protein: CASSLWGTGQTGELFF.

This clone turned up a few times. This sequence joins TRBV11-2 and TRBJ2-7; possible D gene TRBD1, 6 bases. From germline, CDR1 is SGHAT and CDR2 FQNNGV. Trimming shortened V by 6 bases and J by 6 bases, and 15 bases separated the two germline ends. This CDR3 spans 13 amino acids. In nucleotides, the CDR3 is TGTGCCAGCAGGCTATTTACAGGGCGCGAGCAGTACTTC. Translating it yields CASRLFTGREQYF. Full variable domain (rest looked up from reference TRBV11-2 and TRBJ2-7): EAGVAQSPRYKIIEKRQSVAFWCNPISGHATLYWYQQILGQGPKLLIQFQNNGVVDDSQLPKDRFSAERLKGVDSTLKIQPAKLEDSAVYLCASRLFTGREQYFGPGTRLTVT.

This clone was seen only once. The chain links TRBV7-2 to TRBJ1-2, with 8 bases fitting TRBD1. Germline-derived CDR1 and CDR2 are SGHTA and FQGNSA. The CDR3 extends over 15 amino acids. V was pared by 1 base and J by 10 bases, with 11 bases of the junction left unmatched. The CDR3 coding sequence is TGTGCCAGCAGCTTAGGGGTCGGCAGGGGGCAGGACTACACCTTC. It encodes CASSLGVGRGQDYTF. Variable domain in full (rest from reference TRBV7-2 and TRBJ1-2): GAGVSQSPSNKVTEKGKDVELRCDPISGHTALYWYRQSLGQGLEFLIYFQGNSAPDKSGLPSDRFSAERTGGSVSTLTIQRTQQEDSAVYLCASSLGVGRGQDYTFGSGTRLTVV.

The rearrangement uses TRBV7-9 and TRBJ2-7, with TRBD2 matching over 7 bases. V lost 5 bases, J lost 7 bases, and 11 bases stayed unmatched. Germline assignment: CDR1 SEHNR and CDR2 FQNEAQ (reference sequence). CDR3 length: 14 amino acids. In nucleotides, the CDR3 is TGTGCCAGCAGCAACGCCGGGACTACGGGAGAGCAGTACTTC. This codes for CASSNAGTTGEQYF.

This chain connects TRBV19 to TRBJ1-4; TRBD1 agrees at 7 bases. Germline CDR1 is LNHDA and CDR2 is SQIVND (reference sequence). The CDR3 is made up of 15 amino acids. J gave up 5 bases and V 11 bases, and 14 bases lay outside the gene matches. CDR3 sequence (DNA): TGTGCCGGATCCCCCACGACAGGGAGGAATGAAAAACTGTTTTTT. Residues: CAGSPTTGRNEKLFF. The variable domain in full, completed from reference TRBV19 and TRBJ1-4, reads DGGITQSPKYLFRKEGQNVTLSCEQNLNHDAMYWYRQDPGQGLRLIYYSQIVNDFQKGDIAEGYSVSREKKESFPLTVTSAQKNPTAFYLCAGSPTTGRNEKLFFGSGTQLSVL.

This clone has a handful of counts. The chain couples TRBV3-1 (or the pseudogene TRBV3-2) to TRBJ2-5; D call uncertain. With 2 bases removed from V and 5 bases from J, the gap between germline ends came to 6 bases. Looked up from germline, CDR1 is LGHDT and CDR2 is YNNKEL (reference sequence). The CDR3 runs to 12 residues. The CDR3 DNA reads TGTGCCAGCAGCCAACTACAGGAGACCCAGTACTTC. Translating gives CASSQLQETQYF.

This clone was seen a few times. This sequence joins TRBV19 and TRBJ2-2; 10 nucleotides match TRBD2. Trimming removed 7 bases from V and 5 bases from J; junction bases left unmatched: 7. Germline lookup yields CDR1 LNHDA and CDR2 SQIVND (reference sequence). This CDR3 comprises 15 residues. The CDR3: CASTTRAGGTGELFF. The CDR3 DNA follows: TGTGCCAGTACTACCAGAGCGGGGGGGACCGGGGAGCTGTTTTTT.

CDR3 residues: CASSHGQALSNTEAFF. The CDR3 DNA follows: TGTGCCAGCAGCCACGGACAGGCATTAAGTAACACTGAAGCTTTCTTT. V usage is TRBV5-4 and J usage is TRBJ1-1; TRBD1 aligns across 7 bases. Trimming at V came to 4 bases and at J to 2 bases, leaving 11 bases not matched to a gene. The CDR3 loop spans 16 amino acids. Germline V gene sequence: CDR1 SGHNT, CDR2 YYREEE (reference sequence).